The entry that follows covers one TCR beta chain sequence. CDR1 is KGHSH and CDR2 is LQKENI in the germline V gene. V dropped 1 base and J dropped 9; count of bases not matched to a gene: 8. This CDR3 contains 15 residues. The sample belongs to a study of blood T cell repertoires in COVID-19. As for the study in general: Material from acute and convalescent COVID-19 was sourced from the United States, Italy and Spain. Sample material is recorded as cDNA or gDNA derived from T cells, B-cell-depleted T cells, or PBMCs.

The method was immunoSEQ multiplex PCR; TCRdb's version includes in-frame clones alone and lacks a portion of them. The sample consists of 69,000 or so clones, roughly 85% of them appearing once. The V gene is TRBV18, the J gene TRBJ2-1, with TRBD2 identical over 8 bases. The source material was peripheral blood. The receptor comes from a woman aged 80 or over with acute or convalescent COVID-19. The CDR3 nucleotides are TGTGCCAGCTCACCACTACTAGCGGTTAGTAGTGAGCAGTTCTTC. Translating it yields CASSPLLAVSSEQFF.